The 27 T cell receptor beta chains presented below share a single source sample, sequenced in a study of blood T cells in healthy people across ages. Together with a sample-barcoded 5' primer, a J-beta primer mix was included in a second PCR lasting about 6 to 11 cycles. MiXCR, applied by TCRdb to the 5' RACE reads, yields one record per CDR3 protein. This table has around 990,000 distinct CDR3 sequences, around two fifths appearing once. Sequenced input: blood. Receptors originate from a man aged 18 to 30 in good health.

In the case of this clonotype: A junction end diverges from the germline sequence, so it may reflect a read error. The chain employs TRBV10-3 and TRBJ2-1; D might be TRBD1 or TRBD2, each matching 6 bases. Judging by the DNA end, TRBJ2-7 fits better; the J call may be wrong. Germline V gene lookup returns CDR1 ENHRY and CDR2 SYGVKD. The CDR3 contains 16 residues. The CDR3 region has the DNA TGTGCCAACAGTGATGAGGGGGGCCGCTCCTACAATGAGCAGTACTTC. Translating it yields CANSDEGGRSYNEQYF.

This clonotype was detected a few times. The chain joins TRBV4-3 to TRBJ2-1, with unresolved D. CDR1 is LGHNA, CDR2 YSLEER, per germline. Trimming took off 0 bases at V and 0 bases at J, with 12 bases between the two ends. The CDR3 totals 17 residues. DNA for the CDR3: TGCGCCAGCAGCCAAGATCCTCCGACGAGCTCCTACAATGAGCAGTTCTTC. Translating gives CASSQDPPTSSYNEQFF.

The genes are TRBV7-2 and TRBJ1-1, with a tentative D call TRBD1 (5 bases). The germline gives CDR1 SGHTA, CDR2 FQGNSA. V was shortened by 3 bases and J by 1 base, with 12 bases between the two germline ends. This CDR3 region has 15 residues. The CDR3 DNA reads TGTGCCAGCAGCTTGGACCCAACAGGGAACACTGAAGCTTTCTTT. This codes for CASSLDPTGNTEAFF.

The chain combines TRBV12-3 or TRBV12-4 with TRBJ1-4; 7 bases are shared with TRBD1. V gave up 4 bases and J gave up 6 bases; unmatched junction bases: 8. The CDR3 has 15 residues. CDR3 in amino acids: CASSSEGTEDEKLFF. The CDR3 DNA sequence: TGTGCCAGCAGTTCCGAGGGGACAGAGGATGAAAAACTGTTTTTT.

This clonotype was recorded at least ten times. The chain links TRBV12-5 to TRBJ2-1; maybe TRBD1 (6 bases). CDR3 length: 15 amino acids. Germline CDR1 is LGHNT and CDR2 is FRNRAP. V was shortened by 6 bases and J by 4 bases, with 16 bases between the two germline ends. CDR3 protein: CASGWGQGRYNEQFF. For the CDR3, the DNA is TGTGCTAGTGGCTGGGGGCAGGGACGTTACAATGAGCAGTTCTTC.

The sample holds a few counts of this clonotype. The chain combines TRBV5-1 with TRBJ2-4; D is ambiguous. The length of the CDR3 is 16 residues. V dropped 4 bases and J dropped 1 base, with 15 bases sitting between them. The germline CDR1 and CDR2 sequences are SGHRS and YFSETQ. The DNA of the CDR3 is TGCGCCAGCAGCCCAGACCCTGGCACGGCCAAAAACATTCAGTACTTC. Protein sequence: CASSPDPGTAKNIQYF.

This chain uses TRBV10-3 with TRBJ1-4; 7 bases line up with TRBD1. Looked up from germline, CDR1 is ENHRY and CDR2 is SYGVKD. J was trimmed by 4 bases and V by 6 bases; bases with no gene match: 2. This CDR3 comprises 13 residues. CDR3 in amino acids: CAISDRDNEKLFF. CDR3 nucleotide sequence: TGTGCCATCAGCGACAGGGATAATGAAAAACTGTTTTTT.

This clonotype showed up just a few times. This sequence joins TRBV25-1 and TRBJ2-5; D unclear. TRBJ2-7 explains the end of the DNA better; the J call may be wrong. The CDR3 length is 13 residues. Germline V CDR1 and CDR2: MGHDK, SYGVNS. The chain's CDR3 is CASSSAARHEQYF. In nucleotides, the CDR3 is TGTGCCAGCAGTAGTGCGGCTCGTCACGAGCAGTACTTC.

J is TRBJ2-5 and V is TRBV20-1, with 9 bases fitting TRBD2. The CDR3 length is 14 residues. Germline values: CDR1 DFQATT, CDR2 SNEGSKA (reference sequence). With 5 bases clipped from V and 1 base from J, the junction kept 5 bases outside the gene matches. In DNA form, the CDR3 reads TGCAGTGCTCAAACTAGCGGGCGCCAAGAGACCCAGTACTTC. Translation: CSAQTSGRQETQYF.

The chain uses TRBV12-3 or TRBV12-4 and TRBJ2-5; the match to TRBD1 covers 7 bases. CDR3 length: 14 amino acids. With V trimmed by 7 bases and J by 7 bases, 12 bases remained unmatched. The CDR3 loop reads CASTRDSRGTTQYF. The CDR3 nucleotides read TGTGCCAGCACCAGGGACAGCCGCGGTACGACCCAGTACTTC.

The sample holds a few counts of this clonotype. J is TRBJ1-5 and V is TRBV19, with D possibly matching TRBD1 (6 bases). V shed 6 bases and J shed 0 bases, with 12 bases lying between them. The CDR3 has 15 amino acids. Germline CDR1 and CDR2: LNHDA and SQIVND (reference sequence). This CDR3 is CASSPGQYSNQPQHF. The CDR3 bases are TGTGCCAGTAGCCCCGGACAGTATAGCAATCAGCCCCAGCATTTT.

The chain employs TRBV7-2 and TRBJ1-5; perhaps TRBD1 as D (6 bases). This CDR3 region has 14 residues. V dropped 4 bases and J dropped 7 bases, with 14 bases sitting between them. Germline CDR1 and CDR2: SGHTA and FQGNSA. CDR3 amino acids: CASSSWTERQPQHF. Written as DNA, the CDR3 is TGTGCCAGCAGCTCGTGGACAGAGCGGCAGCCCCAGCATTTT.

For this clonotype: A read error may produce the germline difference seen at one junction end. The chain is built from TRBV5-1 and TRBJ1-2; D is ambiguous. There are 13 residues in the CDR3. Germline V gene lookup returns CDR1 SGHRS and CDR2 YFSETQ. CDR3 DNA: TGCGCCAGCAGCTCGGACCCTAACTATGGCCACACCTTC. It is translated as CASSSDPNYGHTF.

The V and J genes are TRBV4-2 and TRBJ1-1; D remains ambiguous. This CDR3 spans 13 amino acids. V gave up 1 base and J gave up 8 bases, with 11 bases separating them. In germline, CDR1 is LGHNA, CDR2 YNFKEQ. The CDR3 DNA sequence: TGTGCCAGCAGCCAAGTCTCGAGCCAGGAAGCTTTCTTT. This encodes CASSQVSSQEAFF.

V gene TRBV20-1 combines with J gene TRBJ2-1; possibly TRBD1 for D (6 bases). V was shortened by 6 bases and J by 7 bases, with 13 bases between the two germline ends. Germline V gene sequence: CDR1 DFQATT, CDR2 SNEGSKA (reference sequence). The CDR3 length is 12 residues. CDR3 sequence: CSAKDRINEQFF. The CDR3 bases are TGCAGTGCAAAGGACAGAATTAATGAGCAGTTCTTC.

In this sample, this clonotype turned up a few times. This chain connects TRBV29-1 to TRBJ1-2, with a possible D match to TRBD1 (6 bases). V lost 3 bases and J 6 bases, leaving 14 bases between the germline ends. This CDR3 has 13 residues. Germline CDR1 is SQVTM and CDR2 is ANQGSEA. The CDR3 nucleotides read TGCAGCGTTGATGAACCACAGGGTGATGGCTACACCTTC. It is translated as CSVDEPQGDGYTF.

This clonotype was found a few times. The V and J genes are TRBV6-5 and TRBJ1-1, with TRBD1 matching 8 bases. CDR3 length equals 15 residues. Germline CDR1 and CDR2: MNHEY and SVGAGI. V was clipped by 5 bases and J by 3 bases; unmatched bases: 8. The CDR3 loop is CASSVGQGVHTEAFF. DNA for the CDR3: TGTGCCAGCAGTGTTGGACAGGGAGTCCACACTGAAGCTTTCTTT.

The CDR3 DNA is TGCAGTGCCGTCGGGGAAGGCAATCAGCCCCAGCATTTT. It codes for CSAVGEGNQPQHF. V usage is TRBV20-1 and J usage is TRBJ1-5; D not certain. Germline assignment: CDR1 DFQATT and CDR2 SNEGSKA (reference sequence). The CDR3 spans 13 residues. Trimming took 6 bases from V and 2 from J, leaving 11 bases between them.

To note about this clonotype: This clone may be a read error of a much larger clone one base away. The CDR3 protein is CASSVTRGLCLGSYNEQFF. For the CDR3, the DNA is TGTGCCAGCAGCGTGACTCGGGGTCTCTGCCTAGGCTCCTACAATGAGCAGTTCTTC. This chain uses TRBV9 with TRBJ2-1; D perhaps matches TRBD2 (5 bases). The CDR3 extends over 19 amino acids. Trimming removed 2 bases at V and 0 bases at J, with 21 bases between. CDR1 and CDR2 (germline): SGDLS, YYNGEE.

The chain combines TRBV20-1 with TRBJ1-1, with D perhaps TRBD1 (6 bases). The CDR3 is 14 amino acids. Germline loops: CDR1 DFQATT, CDR2 SNEGSKA (reference sequence). Trimming removed 0 bases from V and 0 bases from J, with 8 bases in between. The CDR3 spells CSAREPGVNTEAFF. CDR3 bases: TGCAGTGCTAGAGAGCCAGGGGTGAACACTGAAGCTTTCTTT.

The V gene is TRBV28, the J gene TRBJ2-7, with D uncertain. The CDR3 is 12 amino acids. CDR1 and CDR2 from the germline V gene are MDHEN and SYDVKM. V was clipped by 4 bases and J by 6 bases, with 10 bases between them. CDR3 region: CASSSASLEQYF. The CDR3 DNA sequence: TGTGCCAGCAGTTCAGCCTCACTCGAGCAGTACTTC.

This rearrangement joins TRBV6-6 to TRBJ2-2, with 8 bases fitting TRBD1. The CDR3 is 14 amino acids. CDR1 and CDR2 from the germline V gene are MNHNY and SVGAGI (reference sequence). V gave up 6 bases and J gave up 4 bases; unmatched junction bases: 4. CDR3 DNA: TGTGCCAGCAGCGGACAGGGCGGCACCGGGGAGCTGTTTTTT. As protein: CASSGQGGTGELFF.

There are a few counts of this clonotype. V gene TRBV2 combines with J gene TRBJ2-1; D possibly corresponds to TRBD2 (6 bases). The CDR3 loop spans 14 amino acids. Germline assignment: CDR1 SNHLY and CDR2 FYNNEI. V was cut by 6 bases and J by 2 bases, with 11 bases left in between. In nucleotides, the CDR3 is TGTGCCAGCAGAAGACTAGTGACCTACAATGAGCAGTTCTTC. Its translation: CASRRLVTYNEQFF.

The chain combines TRBV29-1 with TRBJ2-3; 8 bases are shared with TRBD1. The CDR3 sequence is 8 residues long. J gave up 13 bases and V 7 bases, and 1 base lay outside the gene matches. Germline V lookup: CDR1 SQVTM, CDR2 ANQGSEA. Here the CDR3 reads CSAQGEYF. CDR3 bases: TGCAGCGCACAGGGGGAGTATTTT.

The gene calls are TRBV7-9 and TRBJ2-4; 7 bases align to TRBD1. The V segment lost 4 bases and the J segment 5 bases; nucleotides outside the gene matches: 5. CDR1 is SEHNR, CDR2 FQNEAQ, per germline (reference sequence). The CDR3 consists of 14 residues. CDR3 nucleotide sequence: TGTGCCAGCAGCTCAGAAGGACAGGAAAACATTCAGTACTTC. Amino acids: CASSSEGQENIQYF. The whole variable domain, filled in from reference TRBV7-9 and TRBJ2-4, reads DTGVSQNPRHKITKRGQNVTFRCDPISEHNRLYWYRQTLGQGPEFLTYFQNEAQLEKSRLLSDRFSAERPKGSFSTLEIQRTEQGDSAMYLCASSSEGQENIQYFGAGTRLSVL.

This chain joins TRBV2 and TRBJ1-2; D ambiguous. There are 14 residues in the CDR3. Trimming took off 4 bases at V and 4 bases at J, with 13 bases between the two ends. The V gene's germline CDR1 is SNHLY and CDR2 FYNNEI. CDR3 DNA: TGTGCCAGCAGTGCGAACATCCCCGGCTATGGCTACACCTTC. Translated: CASSANIPGYGYTF.

This chain uses TRBV20-1 with TRBJ2-7, with a weak D call TRBD1 (5 bases). The CDR3 consists of 14 residues. Germline loops: CDR1 DFQATT, CDR2 SNEGSKA (reference sequence). Trimming took 6 bases from V and 0 from J, leaving 15 bases between them. In DNA form, the CDR3 reads TGCAGTGCCACGGACATTCTACTCTCCTACGAGCAGTACTTC. Its translation: CSATDILLSYEQYF.